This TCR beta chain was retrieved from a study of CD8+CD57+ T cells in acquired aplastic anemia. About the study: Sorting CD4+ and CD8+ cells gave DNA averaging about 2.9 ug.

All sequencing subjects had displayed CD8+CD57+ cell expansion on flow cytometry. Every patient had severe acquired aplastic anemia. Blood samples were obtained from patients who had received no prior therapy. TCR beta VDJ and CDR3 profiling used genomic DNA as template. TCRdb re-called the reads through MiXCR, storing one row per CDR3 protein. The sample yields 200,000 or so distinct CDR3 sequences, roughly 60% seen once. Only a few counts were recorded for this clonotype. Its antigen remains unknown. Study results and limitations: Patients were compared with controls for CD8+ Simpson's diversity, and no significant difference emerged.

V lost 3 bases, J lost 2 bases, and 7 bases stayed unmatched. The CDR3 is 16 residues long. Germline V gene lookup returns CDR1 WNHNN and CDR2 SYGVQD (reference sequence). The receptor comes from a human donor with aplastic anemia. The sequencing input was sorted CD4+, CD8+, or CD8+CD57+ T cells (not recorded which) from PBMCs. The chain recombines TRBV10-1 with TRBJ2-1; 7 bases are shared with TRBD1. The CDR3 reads CASSEGSGQAYNEQFF. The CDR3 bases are TGCGCCAGCAGTGAAGGTTCAGGACAGGCCTACAATGAGCAGTTCTTC.